These T cell receptor beta chains were read from a single sample in a study of blood T cell repertoires in COVID-19. TCRdb's table, derived via immunoSEQ multiplex PCR, lists solely in-frame clones and lacks some. This sample carries around 66,000 clones, 70% to 90% of them seen once, and the ten largest clones take less than 8%. Material for sequencing was peripheral blood. The receptor source for this set is a man between 60 and 75 years old with acute or convalescent COVID-19. The CDR3 runs from the conserved cysteine through the conserved F or W. D genes are given only for firm matches. Expanded clones are given a class, and other clones once, few, many or no size at all.

D | J | size | V | CDR3 | DNA
NA | TRBJ2-2 | NA | TRBV5-6 | CASSLQQGRTGELFF | TGTGCCAGCAGCTTGCAGCAGGGTAGGACCGGGGAGCTGTTTTTT
TRBD1 | TRBJ2-1 | NA | TRBV7-6 | CASSFPGQGAGARYNEQFF | TGTGCCAGCAGTTTTCCGGGACAGGGGGCCGGGGCGCGATACAATGAGCAGTTCTTC
NA | TRBJ1-2 | NA | TRBV3-1/TRBV3-2 | CASSQRRDYGYTF | TGTGCCAGCAGCCAGCGTCGGGACTATGGCTACACCTTC
TRBD2 | TRBJ2-3 | once | TRBV4-2 | CASSQDDAATGGSTDTQYF | TGTGCCAGCAGCCAAGATGACGCGGCAACGGGGGGATCCACAGATACGCAGTATTTT
NA | TRBJ1-6 | NA | TRBV19 | CASSMEGRKSPLHF | TGTGCCAGTAGTATGGAGGGTAGAAAATCACCCCTCCACTTT
TRBD1 | TRBJ2-7 | NA | TRBV11-2 | CASTLGGSYEQYF | TGTGCCAGCACCCTAGGGGGCAGCTACGAGCAGTACTTC
TRBD1 | TRBJ1-1 | NA | TRBV11-2 | CASSLVGTGGSFF | TGTGCCAGCAGCTTAGTTGGGACAGGCGGATCTTTCTTT
TRBD1 | TRBJ1-4 | NA | TRBV18 | CASSPGLTGPNEKLFF | TGTGCCAGCTCACCAGGACTGACAGGGCCTAATGAAAAACTGTTTTTT
NA | TRBJ1-2 | NA | TRBV19 | CASSITGRGYTF | TGTGCCAGTAGTATTACGGGAAGGGGCTACACCTTC
NA | TRBJ1-2 | few | TRBV29-1 | CSVITGYGYTF | TGCAGCGTAATTACGGGTTATGGCTACACCTTC
NA | TRBJ2-1 | NA | TRBV27 | CASSLLGGNEQFF | TGTGCCAGCAGTTTATTGGGGGGAAATGAGCAGTTCTTC
NA | TRBJ2-7 | NA | TRBV7-2 | CASSLYAPGGSYEQYF | TGTGCCAGCAGCTTATACGCCCCTGGCGGCTCCTACGAGCAGTACTTC
TRBD2 | TRBJ2-1 | NA | TRBV2 | CASGIAGGNEQFF | TGTGCCAGCGGGATAGCGGGGGGTAATGAGCAGTTCTTC
NA | TRBJ2-1 | few | TRBV7-9 | CASSPQWEQFF | TGTGCCAGCAGCCCCCAGTGGGAGCAGTTCTTC
NA | TRBJ2-7 | once | TRBV6-2/TRBV6-3 | CASSLFRGAQPYEQYF | TGTGCCAGCAGTTTATTTCGGGGGGCCCAACCCTACGAGCAGTACTTC
NA | TRBJ1-1 | few | TRBV30 | CAWSGDYYTEAFF | TGTGCCTGGAGTGGTGACTATTACACTGAAGCTTTCTTT
NA | TRBJ1-1 | few | TRBV28 | CASSTVSRREEKAFF | TGTGCCAGCAGCACGGTTTCCCGACGGGAGGAGAAAGCTTTCTTT
NA | TRBJ1-3 | NA | TRBV7-9 | CASSLEQVHGNTIYF | TGTGCCAGCAGCTTAGAACAGGTTCACGGAAACACCATATATTTT
NA | TRBJ1-5 | NA | TRBV19 | CASSVAANQPQHF | TGTGCCAGTAGTGTGGCGGCCAATCAGCCCCAGCATTTT
TRBD2 | TRBJ2-1 | NA | TRBV18 | CASSLRLADYNEQFF | TGTGCCAGCTCCCTCCGGCTAGCGGACTACAATGAGCAGTTCTTC
NA | TRBJ1-1 | NA | TRBV10-3 | CAISDVGENTEAFF | TGTGCCATCAGTGATGTAGGGGAGAACACTGAAGCTTTCTTT
NA | TRBJ2-5 | NA | TRBV7-2 | CASSLVWGGGAPPYF | NA
TRBD1 | TRBJ1-1 | once | TRBV19 | CASSRIDRGRRGTEAFF | TGTGCCAGTAGTAGGATTGACAGGGGACGTAGGGGGACTGAAGCTTTCTTT
TRBD1 | TRBJ1-1 | NA | TRBV5-6 | CASSLRVRQGGTEAFF | TGTGCCAGCAGCCTACGCGTTAGACAGGGGGGCACTGAAGCTTTCTTT
TRBD1 | TRBJ1-2 | NA | TRBV6-5 | CASSRDRDGYTF | TGTGCCAGCAGCCGAGACAGGGACGGCTACACCTTC
NA | TRBJ2-2 | NA | TRBV24-1 | CATSEAGWSTGELFF | TGTGCCACCAGTGAAGCAGGGTGGTCCACCGGGGAGCTGTTTTTT
TRBD2 | TRBJ2-1 | NA | TRBV7-2 | CASSREGVSYNEQFF | TGTGCCAGCAGCCGGGAGGGGGTATCCTACAATGAGCAGTTCTTC
NA | TRBJ2-6 | NA | TRBV18 | CASSPTTSTGAGANVLTF | TGTGCCAGCTCACCGACTACGTCTACGGGAGCTGGGGCCAACGTCCTGACTTTC
TRBD1 | TRBJ2-7 | NA | TRBV7-2 | CASSLADRADTYEQYF | TGTGCCAGCAGCTTAGCCGACAGGGCTGATACATACGAGCAGTACTTC
NA | TRBJ1-6 | NA | TRBV2 | CASSEVGGQIDSPLHF | TGTGCCAGCAGTGAAGTGGGGGGGCAGATAGATTCACCCCTCCACTTT
NA | TRBJ1-4 | NA | TRBV6-5 | CASTATNEKLFF | TGTGCCAGCACTGCAACTAATGAAAAACTGTTTTTT
TRBD1 | TRBJ2-1 | NA | TRBV18 | CASSSITGGVTDEQFF | TGTGCCAGCTCCTCAATTACAGGGGGCGTTACTGATGAGCAGTTCTTC
TRBD2 | TRBJ2-3 | NA | TRBV7-2 | CASSPGEGRGQYF | TGTGCCAGCAGCCCCGGGGAGGGGCGGGGGCAGTATTTT
NA | TRBJ1-4 | NA | TRBV4-1 | CASSQLGTTGPNEKLFF | TGCGCCAGCAGCCAATTGGGGACGACAGGTCCTAATGAAAAACTGTTTTTT
TRBD2 | TRBJ2-3 | NA | TRBV7-2 | CASSPTGGGTTDTQYF | TGTGCCAGCAGCCCCACCGGGGGGGGAACCACAGATACGCAGTATTTT
NA | TRBJ1-1 | NA | TRBV18 | CASSPVRQTNTEAFF | TGTGCCAGCTCACCCGTGCGACAGACGAACACTGAAGCTTTCTTT
NA | TRBJ2-7 | few | TRBV5-8 | CASSHQVPGNEQYF | TGTGCCAGCAGCCACCAAGTCCCAGGGAACGAGCAGTACTTC
NA | TRBJ1-1 | NA | TRBV19 | CASMRIQGTEAFF | TGTGCCAGTATGAGGATTCAGGGGACTGAAGCTTTCTTT
NA | TRBJ2-5 | NA | TRBV27 | CASSLYEGETQYF | TGTGCCAGCAGTTTATATGAGGGAGAGACCCAGTACTTC
NA | TRBJ1-5 | once | TRBV15 | CATSRDSGSNQPQHF | TGTGCCACCAGCAGAGATTCCGGGAGCAATCAGCCCCAGCATTTT
NA | TRBJ1-2 | NA | TRBV25-1 | CASSESGEGYGYTF | TGTGCCAGCAGTGAATCGGGGGAGGGCTATGGCTACACCTTC
NA | TRBJ2-3 | NA | TRBV5-4 | CASSLRPLEDTQYF | TGTGCCAGCAGCTTGCGGCCTCTAGAGGATACGCAGTATTTT
NA | TRBJ1-5 | NA | TRBV4-2 | CASSLSGVKGDQPQHF | TGTGCCAGCAGCCTCTCTGGGGTCAAGGGGGATCAGCCCCAGCATTTT
NA | TRBJ1-2 | NA | TRBV6-5 | CASSFRGSGYTF | TGTGCCAGCAGTTTCCGGGGGTCCGGCTACACCTTC
TRBD1 | TRBJ1-3 | NA | TRBV4-2 | CASSQSFQGAAGNTIYF | TGTGCCAGCAGCCAAAGCTTTCAGGGGGCAGCTGGAAACACCATATATTTT
NA | TRBJ2-1 | NA | TRBV18 | CASSPRRNTPYNEQFF | TGTGCCAGCTCACCACGGCGGAATACCCCCTACAATGAGCAGTTCTTC
TRBD2 | TRBJ2-3 | once | TRBV19 | CASTRRGTQGYSTDTQYF | TGTGCCAGTACCAGGCGGGGGACTCAGGGATATAGCACAGATACGCAGTATTTT
NA | TRBJ2-1 | NA | TRBV12-1 | CASSLGLAGDNEQFF | TGTGCCAGCAGCCTCGGACTAGCGGGGGACAATGAGCAGTTCTTC
NA | TRBJ1-1 | NA | TRBV4-3 | CASSQEVAANTEAFF | TGCGCCAGCAGCCAAGAGGTGGCCGCGAACACTGAAGCTTTCTTT
TRBD2 | TRBJ2-5 | NA | TRBV30 | CAWSVAGGPTQETQYF | TGTGCCTGGAGTGTAGCGGGGGGCCCCACTCAAGAGACCCAGTACTTC